This passage covers 13 T cell receptor beta chains from one sample sequenced in a study of T cell changes during pregnancy in multiple sclerosis. The table came from immunoSEQ multiplex PCR; TCRdb's copy has only in-frame clones and leaves some out. Of some 58,000 clones listed, approximately 96% are singletons. The input for sequencing was CD8+ T cells from peripheral blood mononuclear cells, taken after pregnancy. Receptor source: a female donor with multiple sclerosis, enrolled in a pregnancy study.

The V call is TRBV7-9, the J call TRBJ2-7; TRBD1 matches at 9 bases. The germline CDR1 and CDR2 sequences are SEHNR and FQNEAQ (reference sequence). V was clipped by 5 bases and J by 3 bases; unmatched bases: 20. The CDR3 covers 19 residues. This CDR3 reads CASSPKGLTGGATYYEQYF. The CDR3 region has the DNA TGTGCCAGCAGCCCCAAAGGGTTAACAGGGGGCGCGACTTACTACGAGCAGTACTTC.

The gene calls are TRBV7-6 and TRBJ2-3; TRBD2 aligns across 8 bases. Per germline, CDR1 SGHVS and CDR2 FNYEAQ. With 1 base clipped from V and 4 bases from J, the junction kept 4 bases outside the gene matches. The CDR3 is 15 amino acids. The CDR3 here is CASSLVSGRADTQYF. As DNA, the CDR3 is TGTGCCAGCAGCTTAGTCTCCGGGAGGGCAGATACGCAGTATTTT. Looking up the rest from reference TRBV7-6 and TRBJ2-3 gives the full variable domain: GAGVSQSPRYKVTKRGQDVALRCDPISGHVSLYWYRQALGQGPEFLTYFNYEAQQDKSGLPNDRFSAERPEGSISTLTIQRTEQRDSAMYRCASSLVSGRADTQYFGPGTRLTVL.

The chain couples TRBV29-1 to TRBJ1-2; 9 bases agree with TRBD1. Germline-derived CDR1 and CDR2 are SQVTM and ANQGSEA. The CDR3 sequence is 13 residues long. The junction had 7 bases not matched to a gene; V was cut back by 7 bases and J by 4 bases. The chain's CDR3 is CSDTGGQGYGYTF. The CDR3 bases are TGCAGCGACACAGGGGGCCAGGGCTATGGCTACACCTTC.

This chain's CDR3 is CASSTDSRLYEQYF. CDR3 sequence (DNA): TGTGCCAGCAGCACGGACAGTCGACTCTACGAGCAGTACTTC. V is TRBV5-5 and J is TRBJ2-7; D may be TRBD1 (6 bases). Germline CDR1 is SGHKS and CDR2 is YYEKEE (reference sequence). The CDR3 is made up of 14 amino acids. Trimming pared 4 bases from V and 3 bases from J, leaving 14 bases between.

The rearrangement uses TRBV19 and TRBJ2-7; D might be TRBD1 (6 bases). This CDR3 is built from 16 residues. CDR1 is LNHDA, CDR2 SQIVND, per germline (reference sequence). The V end was cut by 5 bases, the J end by 3 bases, with 20 bases between. The CDR3 DNA sequence: TGTGCCAGTAGTGTTACACAGGGAATACAGCTCTACGAGCAGTACTTC. Translation gives CASSVTQGIQLYEQYF. The entire variable domain, with the rest obtained from reference TRBV19 and TRBJ2-7, is as follows: DGGITQSPKYLFRKEGQNVTLSCEQNLNHDAMYWYRQDPGQGLRLIYYSQIVNDFQKGDIAEGYSVSREKKESFPLTVTSAQKNPTAFYLCASSVTQGIQLYEQYFGPGTRLTVT.

The chain has TRBV7-2 and TRBJ1-1, with D tentatively TRBD1 (5 bases). Trimming removed 1 base at V and 4 bases at J, with 10 bases between. In germline, CDR1 is SGHTA, CDR2 FQGNSA. The CDR3 is made up of 14 amino acids. The CDR3 is CASSLGLRGTEAFF. The DNA for the CDR3 is TGTGCCAGCAGCTTAGGGTTAAGGGGCACTGAAGCTTTCTTT.

V usage is TRBV9 and J usage is TRBJ1-4; D is uncertain. Looked up from germline, CDR1 is SGDLS and CDR2 is YYNGEE. CDR3 length: 14 residues. Trimming left V 7 bases short and J 4 bases short, with 14 bases between. The chain's CDR3 is CASGESPGNEKLFF. For the CDR3, the DNA is TGTGCCAGCGGCGAGAGCCCGGGTAATGAAAAACTGTTTTTT.

V gene TRBV5-1 combines with J gene TRBJ2-7; D unclear. CDR3 length equals 15 residues. The V end lost 1 base, the J end lost 2 bases, and 13 bases lay between the germline ends. CDR1 and CDR2 from the germline V gene are SGHRS and YFSETQ. CDR3 sequence: CASSLLSLETYEQYF. CDR3 DNA: TGCGCCAGCAGCTTGTTGTCTCTAGAAACCTACGAGCAGTACTTC.

The chain combines TRBV7-3 with TRBJ2-1; 7 bases fit TRBD2. This CDR3 spans 17 amino acids. Per the germline V gene, CDR1 is SGHTA and CDR2 is FQGTGA. V shed 2 bases, J shed 7 bases, and the junction held 14 bases outside the gene matches. For the CDR3, the DNA is TGTGCCAGCAGCTTACTCGGTCCGGGTAGCGGGTTGAATGAGCAGTTCTTC. It codes for CASSLLGPGSGLNEQFF. The full variable domain, completed using reference TRBV7-3 and TRBJ2-1, is GAGVSQTPSNKVTEKGKYVELRCDPISGHTALYWYRQSLGQGPEFLIYFQGTGAADDSGLPNDRFFAVRPEGSVSTLKIQRTERGDSAVYLCASSLLGPGSGLNEQFFGPGTRLTVL.

This clone was found once. This chain uses TRBV2 with TRBJ2-6; 14 bases fit TRBD2. The ends lost 10 bases at V and 5 bases at J; junction bases unmatched: 4. The CDR3 covers 15 residues. The germline V gene has CDR1 SNHLY and CDR2 FYNNEI. DNA for the CDR3: TGTGCCACCGGGACTAGCGGGAGTTGGGCCAACGTCCTGACTTTC. As protein: CATGTSGSWANVLTF.

The chain carries TRBV19 and TRBJ2-7; 8 positions match TRBD2. In germline, CDR1 is LNHDA, CDR2 SQIVND (reference sequence). Losses at the gene ends were 5 bases for V and 5 bases for J; bases not matched to a gene: 11. The CDR3 sequence is 15 residues long. Here the CDR3 DNA reads TGTGCCAGTAGTGGCGCGGGAGGCGTCCCTAACGAGCAGTACTTC. Protein product: CASSGAGGVPNEQYF.

The rearrangement uses TRBV6-1 and TRBJ2-1, with 8 positions matching TRBD1. The V gene end was trimmed by 6 bases and the J gene end by 8 bases; junction bases not matched to a gene: 6. The CDR3 covers 13 residues. Germline assignment: CDR1 MNHNS and CDR2 SASEGT. The CDR3 protein is CASSPDRVYEQFF. The CDR3 DNA reads as TGTGCCAGCAGCCCGGACAGGGTCTATGAGCAGTTCTTC.

The V gene is TRBV6-1, the J gene TRBJ2-7, with D possibly being TRBD2 (5 bases). The V and J ends lost 7 bases and 2 bases respectively, with 12 bases between them. The CDR3 is 13 amino acids. The germline CDR1 and CDR2 sequences are MNHNS and SASEGT. The chain's CDR3 is CASMWTPPYEQYF. The CDR3 region has the DNA TGTGCCAGCATGTGGACTCCCCCCTACGAGCAGTACTTC.